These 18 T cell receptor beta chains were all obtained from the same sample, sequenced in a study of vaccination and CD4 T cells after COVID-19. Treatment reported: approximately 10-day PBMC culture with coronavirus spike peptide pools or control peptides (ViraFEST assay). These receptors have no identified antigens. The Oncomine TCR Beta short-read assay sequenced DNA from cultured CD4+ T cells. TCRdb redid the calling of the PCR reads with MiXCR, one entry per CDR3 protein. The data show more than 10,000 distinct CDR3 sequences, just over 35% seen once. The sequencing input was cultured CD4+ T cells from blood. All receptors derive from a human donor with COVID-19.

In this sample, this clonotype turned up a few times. CDR3 coding DNA: TGCGCCAGCAGCTTGGGACAGGCCAACTATGGCTACACCTTC. Its protein is CASSLGQANYGYTF. This rearrangement joins TRBV5-1 to TRBJ1-2, with D tentatively TRBD1 (6 bases). The CDR3 is made up of 14 amino acids. V was trimmed by 0 bases and J by 2 bases, leaving 8 bases between them. Germline CDR1 is SGHRS and CDR2 is YFSETQ.

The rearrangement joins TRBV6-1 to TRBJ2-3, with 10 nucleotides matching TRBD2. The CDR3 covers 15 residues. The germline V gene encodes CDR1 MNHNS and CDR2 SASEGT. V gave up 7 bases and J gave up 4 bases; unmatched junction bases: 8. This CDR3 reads CASNRGTSVADTQYF. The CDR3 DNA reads TGTGCCAGCAATAGGGGGACTAGCGTTGCAGATACGCAGTATTTT.

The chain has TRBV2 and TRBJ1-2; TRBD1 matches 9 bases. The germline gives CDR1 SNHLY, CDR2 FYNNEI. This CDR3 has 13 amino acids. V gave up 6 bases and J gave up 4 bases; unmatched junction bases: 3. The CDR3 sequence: CASSRTGAYGYTF. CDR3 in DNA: TGTGCCAGCAGCAGGACAGGGGCCTATGGCTACACCTTC.

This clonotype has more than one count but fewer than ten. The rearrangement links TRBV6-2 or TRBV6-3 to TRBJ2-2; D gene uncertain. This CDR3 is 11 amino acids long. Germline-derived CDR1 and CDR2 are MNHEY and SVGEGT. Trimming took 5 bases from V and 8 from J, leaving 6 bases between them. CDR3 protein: CASSAIGELFF. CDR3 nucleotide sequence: TGTGCCAGCAGTGCCATAGGGGAGCTGTTTTTT.

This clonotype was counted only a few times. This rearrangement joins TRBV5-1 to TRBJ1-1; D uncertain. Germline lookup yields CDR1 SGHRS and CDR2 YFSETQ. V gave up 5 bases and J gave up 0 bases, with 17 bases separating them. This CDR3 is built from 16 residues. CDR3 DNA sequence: TGCGCCAGCAGGCGCCGGGCTACAAGTTTGAACACTGAAGCTTTCTTT. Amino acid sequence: CASRRRATSLNTEAFF.

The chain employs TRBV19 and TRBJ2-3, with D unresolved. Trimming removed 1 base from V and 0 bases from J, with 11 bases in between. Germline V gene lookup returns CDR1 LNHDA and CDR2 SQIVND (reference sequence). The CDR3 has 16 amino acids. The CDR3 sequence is CASSIGPPRSTDTQYF. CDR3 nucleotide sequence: TGTGCCAGTAGTATAGGGCCTCCTCGTAGCACAGATACGCAGTATTTT.

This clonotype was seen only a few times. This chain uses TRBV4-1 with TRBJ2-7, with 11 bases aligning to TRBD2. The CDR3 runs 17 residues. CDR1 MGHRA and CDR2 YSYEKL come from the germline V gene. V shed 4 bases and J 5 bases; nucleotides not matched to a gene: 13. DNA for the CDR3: TGCGCCAGCAGCCGCGGGGGACTAGCGGTCTTGGGCAACGAGCAGTACTTC. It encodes CASSRGGLAVLGNEQYF.

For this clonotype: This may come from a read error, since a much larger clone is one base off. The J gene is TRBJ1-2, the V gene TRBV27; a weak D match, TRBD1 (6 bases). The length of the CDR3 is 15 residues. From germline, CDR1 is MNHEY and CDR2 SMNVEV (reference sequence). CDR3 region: CASSFQGTLNYDYTF. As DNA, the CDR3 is TGTGCCAGCAGTTTTCAGGGGACCTTAAACTATGACTACACCTTC.

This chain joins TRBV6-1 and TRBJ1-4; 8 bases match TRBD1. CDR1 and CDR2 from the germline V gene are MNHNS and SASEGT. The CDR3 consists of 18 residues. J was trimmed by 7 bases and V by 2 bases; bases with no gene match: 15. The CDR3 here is CASSEPDRGLTFAEKLFF. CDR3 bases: TGTGCCAGCAGTGAACCCGACAGGGGTTTAACTTTTGCTGAAAAACTGTTTTTT.

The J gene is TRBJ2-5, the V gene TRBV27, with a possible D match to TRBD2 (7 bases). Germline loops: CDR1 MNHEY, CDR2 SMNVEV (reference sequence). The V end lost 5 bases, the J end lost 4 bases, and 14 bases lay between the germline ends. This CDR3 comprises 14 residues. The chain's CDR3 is CASSGGGAGETQYF. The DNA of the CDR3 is TGTGCCAGCAGTGGGGGGGGCGCGGGAGAGACCCAGTACTTC.

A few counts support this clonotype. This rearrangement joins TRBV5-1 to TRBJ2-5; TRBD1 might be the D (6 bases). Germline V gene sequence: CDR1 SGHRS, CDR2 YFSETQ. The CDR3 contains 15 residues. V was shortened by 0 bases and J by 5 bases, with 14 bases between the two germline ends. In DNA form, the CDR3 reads TGCGCCAGCAGCTTGGGTGGGGGCGCCGGGGAGACCCAGTACTTC. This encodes CASSLGGGAGETQYF.

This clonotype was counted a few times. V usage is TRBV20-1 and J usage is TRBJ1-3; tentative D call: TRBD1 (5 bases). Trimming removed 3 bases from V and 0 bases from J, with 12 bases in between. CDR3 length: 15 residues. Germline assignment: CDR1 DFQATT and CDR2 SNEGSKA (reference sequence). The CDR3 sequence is CSASSRGNSGNTIYF. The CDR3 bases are TGCAGTGCTAGTTCAAGGGGCAACTCTGGAAACACCATATATTTT.

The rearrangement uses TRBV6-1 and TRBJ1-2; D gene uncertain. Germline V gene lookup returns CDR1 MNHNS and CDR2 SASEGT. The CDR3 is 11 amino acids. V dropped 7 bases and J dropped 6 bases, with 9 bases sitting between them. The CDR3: CASIHVNGYTF. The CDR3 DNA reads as TGTGCCAGCATTCATGTCAATGGCTACACCTTC.

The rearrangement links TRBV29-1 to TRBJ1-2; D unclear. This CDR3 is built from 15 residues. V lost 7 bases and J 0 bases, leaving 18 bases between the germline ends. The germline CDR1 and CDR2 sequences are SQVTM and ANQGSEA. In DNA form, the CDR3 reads TGCAGCGCTACCAAGGACTTAAGCTCTAACTATGGCTACACCTTC. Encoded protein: CSATKDLSSNYGYTF.

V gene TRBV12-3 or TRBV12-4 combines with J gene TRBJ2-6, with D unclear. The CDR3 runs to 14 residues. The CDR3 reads CAGRRSSGANVLTF. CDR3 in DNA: TGTGCGGGTCGGCGGAGCTCTGGGGCCAACGTCCTGACTTTC.

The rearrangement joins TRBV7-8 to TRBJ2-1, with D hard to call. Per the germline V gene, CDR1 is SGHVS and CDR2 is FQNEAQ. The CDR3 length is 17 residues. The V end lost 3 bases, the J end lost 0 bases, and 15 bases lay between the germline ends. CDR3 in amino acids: CASSFIRGQSSYNEQFF. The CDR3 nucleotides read TGTGCCAGCAGCTTTATACGAGGCCAGAGCTCCTACAATGAGCAGTTCTTC.

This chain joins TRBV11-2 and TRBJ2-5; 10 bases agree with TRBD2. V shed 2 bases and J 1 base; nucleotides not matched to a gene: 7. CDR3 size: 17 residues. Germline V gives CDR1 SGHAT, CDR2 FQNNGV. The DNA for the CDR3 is TGTGCCAGCAGCTTACTTCCAGCGGGGGGGGTCCAAGAGACCCAGTACTTC. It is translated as CASSLLPAGGVQETQYF.

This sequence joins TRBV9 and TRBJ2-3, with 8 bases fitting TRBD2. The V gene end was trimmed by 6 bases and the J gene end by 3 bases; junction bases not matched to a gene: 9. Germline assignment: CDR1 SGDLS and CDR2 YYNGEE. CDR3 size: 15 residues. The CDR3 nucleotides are TGTGCCAGCAACCGCCGGGGGGGGGCGACAGATACGCAGTATTTT. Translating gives CASNRRGGATDTQYF.